Below are 2 T cell receptor beta chains sequenced from a single sample in a study of blood T cell repertoires in COVID-19. Assay used: immunoSEQ multiplex PCR; TCRdb lists only in-frame clones, some missing. The table lists tens of thousands of clones, over 75% of them singletons. The sample taken for sequencing was peripheral blood. The receptors here all came from a man between 50 and 59 years old with active COVID-19.

The J gene is TRBJ1-3, the V gene TRBV7-4; perhaps TRBD1 as D (5 bases). The CDR3 totals 15 residues. Trimming cost V 1 base and J 2 bases, with 9 bases left between them. Germline CDR1 and CDR2: SGHVT and SQSDAQ. The chain's CDR3 is CASSLGGGAGNTIYF. CDR3 nucleotide sequence: TGTGCCAGCAGCTTAGGGGGAGGGGCTGGAAACACCATATATTTT.

The V gene is TRBV9, the J gene TRBJ2-5; the D gene is possibly TRBD1 (5 bases). This CDR3 has 14 amino acids. The ends were cut back, 0 bases at V and 2 bases at J, with 8 bases in the middle. Germline V gives CDR1 SGDLS, CDR2 YYNGEE. The CDR3 DNA is TGTGCCAGCAGCGTAGATTCAGGGCAAGAGACCCAGTACTTC. Translated: CASSVDSGQETQYF. The full variable domain, in which reference TRBV9 and TRBJ2-5 provide the parts outside the CDR3, is DSGVTQTPKHLITATGQRVTLRCSPRSGDLSVYWYQQSLDQGLQFLIQYYNGEERAKGNILERFSAQQFPDLHSELNLSSLELGDSALYFCASSVDSGQETQYFGPGTRLLVL.